The T cell receptor (beta chain) under discussion was sequenced for a study of T cell repertoires in cytomegalovirus infection. Study-wide findings and caveats: CMV carriers with the relevant HLA were identified by cumulative public TCR beta family frequency.

TCRdb re-called the reads through MiXCR, storing one row per CDR3 protein. Here the sample spans about 920,000 distinct CDR3 sequences, around 30% being singletons. This CDR3 contains 14 residues. After removal of 2 bases from V and 6 bases from J, the junction contained 4 bases not matched to a gene. Points on this clonotype: Its antigen remains unknown.

Here the sequenced sample was cultured CD8+ T cells from PBMCs, taken from culture after CMV antigen stimulation. The rearrangement uses TRBV12-3 or TRBV12-4 and TRBJ1-5, with 7 nucleotides matching TRBD1. The clonotype comes from a human donor in good health (CMV status not recorded). Some clones in this sample may be carry-over from other donors' samples. CDR3 amino acids: CASSLTPGGQPQHF. In nucleotides, the CDR3 is TGTGCCAGCAGTTTAACCCCAGGGGGTCAGCCCCAGCATTTT.